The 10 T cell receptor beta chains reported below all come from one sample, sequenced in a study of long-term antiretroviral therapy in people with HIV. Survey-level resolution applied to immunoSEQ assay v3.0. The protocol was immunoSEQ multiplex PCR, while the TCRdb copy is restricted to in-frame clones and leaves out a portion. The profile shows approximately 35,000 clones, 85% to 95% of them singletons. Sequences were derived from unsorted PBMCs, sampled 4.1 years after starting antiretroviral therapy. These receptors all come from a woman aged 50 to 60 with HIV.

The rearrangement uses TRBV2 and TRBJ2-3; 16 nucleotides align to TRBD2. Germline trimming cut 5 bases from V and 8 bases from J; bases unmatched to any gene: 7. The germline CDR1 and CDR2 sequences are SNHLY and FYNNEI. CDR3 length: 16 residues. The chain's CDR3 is CASSFEGLAGGRTQYF. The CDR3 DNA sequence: TGTGCCAGCAGTTTTGAGGGACTAGCGGGGGGGCGTACGCAGTATTTT. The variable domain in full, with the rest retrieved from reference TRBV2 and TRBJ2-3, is EPEVTQTPSHQVTQMGQEVILRCVPISNHLYFYWYRQILGQKVEFLVSFYNNEISEKSEIFDDQFSVERPDGSNFTLKIRSTKLEDSAMYFCASSFEGLAGGRTQYFGPGTRLTVL.

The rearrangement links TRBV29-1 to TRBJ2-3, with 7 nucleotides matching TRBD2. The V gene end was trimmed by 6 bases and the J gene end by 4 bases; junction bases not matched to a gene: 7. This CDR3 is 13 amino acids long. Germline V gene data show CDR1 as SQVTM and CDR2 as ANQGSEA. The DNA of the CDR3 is TGCAGCGTCGAACGGACTAGAGCAGATACGCAGTATTTT. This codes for CSVERTRADTQYF.

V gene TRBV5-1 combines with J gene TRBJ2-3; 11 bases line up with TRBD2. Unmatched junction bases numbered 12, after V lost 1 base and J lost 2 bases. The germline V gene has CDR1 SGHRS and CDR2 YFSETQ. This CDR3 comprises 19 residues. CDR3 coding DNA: TGCGCCAGCAGCTTGTGGGGGATCACTAGCGGGGGCCCCACAGATACGCAGTATTTT. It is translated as CASSLWGITSGGPTDTQYF.

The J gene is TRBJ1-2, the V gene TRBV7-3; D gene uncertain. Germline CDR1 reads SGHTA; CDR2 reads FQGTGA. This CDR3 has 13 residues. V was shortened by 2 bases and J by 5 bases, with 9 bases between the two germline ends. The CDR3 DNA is TGTGCCAGCAGCTTAGGTCCGGAGTATGGCTACACCTTC. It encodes CASSLGPEYGYTF. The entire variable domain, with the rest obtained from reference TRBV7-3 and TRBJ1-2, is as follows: GAGVSQTPSNKVTEKGKYVELRCDPISGHTALYWYRQSLGQGPEFLIYFQGTGAADDSGLPNDRFFAVRPEGSVSTLKIQRTERGDSAVYLCASSLGPEYGYTFGSGTRLTVV.

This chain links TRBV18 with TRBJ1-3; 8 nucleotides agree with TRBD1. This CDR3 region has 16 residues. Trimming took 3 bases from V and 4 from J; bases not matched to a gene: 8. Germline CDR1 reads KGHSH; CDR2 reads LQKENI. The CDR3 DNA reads TGTGCCAGCTCACCCCGACAGGGGCTCGGCGGAAACACCATATATTTT. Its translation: CASSPRQGLGGNTIYF.

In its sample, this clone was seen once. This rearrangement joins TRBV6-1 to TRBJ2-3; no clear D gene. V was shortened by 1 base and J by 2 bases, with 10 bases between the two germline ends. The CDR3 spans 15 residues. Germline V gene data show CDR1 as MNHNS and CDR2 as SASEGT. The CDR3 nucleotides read TGTGCCAGCAGTGAAGTGGGAATGACCACAGATACGCAGTATTTT. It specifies CASSEVGMTTDTQYF.

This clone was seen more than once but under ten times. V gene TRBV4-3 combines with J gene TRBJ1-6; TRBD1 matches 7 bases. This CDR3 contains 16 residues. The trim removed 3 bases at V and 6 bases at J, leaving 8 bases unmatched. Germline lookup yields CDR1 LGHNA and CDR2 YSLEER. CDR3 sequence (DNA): TGCGCCAGCAGCCAGCGAAGAGGGGACAGTAATTCACCCCTCCACTTT. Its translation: CASSQRRGDSNSPLHF.

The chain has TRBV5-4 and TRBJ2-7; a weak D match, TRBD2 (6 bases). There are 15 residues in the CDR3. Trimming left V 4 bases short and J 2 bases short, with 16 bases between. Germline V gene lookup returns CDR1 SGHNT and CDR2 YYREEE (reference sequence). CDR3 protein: CASSTLRGSTYEQYF. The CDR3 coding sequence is TGTGCCAGCAGCACGCTCCGGGGGTCAACCTACGAGCAGTACTTC.

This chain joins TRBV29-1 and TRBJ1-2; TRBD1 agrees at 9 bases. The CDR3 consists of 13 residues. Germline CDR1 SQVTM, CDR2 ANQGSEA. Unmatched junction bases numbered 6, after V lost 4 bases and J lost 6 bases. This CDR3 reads CSVGTGGGHGYTF. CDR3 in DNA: TGCAGCGTTGGTACAGGGGGCGGCCATGGCTACACCTTC. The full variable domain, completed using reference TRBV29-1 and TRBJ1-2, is SAVISQKPSRDICQRGTSLTIQCQVDSQVTMMFWYRQQPGQSLTLIATANQGSEATYESGFVIDKFPISRPNLTFSTLTVSNMSPEDSSIYLCSVGTGGGHGYTFGSGTRLTVV.

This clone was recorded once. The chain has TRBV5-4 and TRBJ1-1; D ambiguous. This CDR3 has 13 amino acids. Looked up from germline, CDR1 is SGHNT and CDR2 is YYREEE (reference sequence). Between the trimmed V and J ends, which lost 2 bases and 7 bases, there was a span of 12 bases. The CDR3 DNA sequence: TGTGCCAGCAGCTTAGCAGGAGCAGATGAAGCTTTCTTT. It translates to CASSLAGADEAFF. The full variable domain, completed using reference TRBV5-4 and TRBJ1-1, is ETGVTQSPTHLIKTRGQQVTLRCSSQSGHNTVSWYQQALGQGPQFIFQYYREEENGRGNFPPRFSGLQFPNYSSELNVNALELDDSALYLCASSLAGADEAFFGQGTRLTVV.